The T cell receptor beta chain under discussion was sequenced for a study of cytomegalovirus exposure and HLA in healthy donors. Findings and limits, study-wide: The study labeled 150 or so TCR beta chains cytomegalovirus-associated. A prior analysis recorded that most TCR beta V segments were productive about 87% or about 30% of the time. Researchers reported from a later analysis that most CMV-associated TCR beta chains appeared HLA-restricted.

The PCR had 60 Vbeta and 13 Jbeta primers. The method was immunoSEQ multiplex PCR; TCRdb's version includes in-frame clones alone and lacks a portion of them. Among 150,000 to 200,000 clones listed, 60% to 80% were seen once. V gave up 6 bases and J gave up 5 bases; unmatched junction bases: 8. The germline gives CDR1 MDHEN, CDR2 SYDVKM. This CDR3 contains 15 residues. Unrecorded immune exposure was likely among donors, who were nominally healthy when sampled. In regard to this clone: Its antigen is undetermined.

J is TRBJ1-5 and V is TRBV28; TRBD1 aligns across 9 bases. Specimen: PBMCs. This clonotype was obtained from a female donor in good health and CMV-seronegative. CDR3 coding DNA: TGTGCCAGCAGCCATCAGACAGGGGGATATCAGCCCCAGCATTTT. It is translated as CASSHQTGGYQPQHF.